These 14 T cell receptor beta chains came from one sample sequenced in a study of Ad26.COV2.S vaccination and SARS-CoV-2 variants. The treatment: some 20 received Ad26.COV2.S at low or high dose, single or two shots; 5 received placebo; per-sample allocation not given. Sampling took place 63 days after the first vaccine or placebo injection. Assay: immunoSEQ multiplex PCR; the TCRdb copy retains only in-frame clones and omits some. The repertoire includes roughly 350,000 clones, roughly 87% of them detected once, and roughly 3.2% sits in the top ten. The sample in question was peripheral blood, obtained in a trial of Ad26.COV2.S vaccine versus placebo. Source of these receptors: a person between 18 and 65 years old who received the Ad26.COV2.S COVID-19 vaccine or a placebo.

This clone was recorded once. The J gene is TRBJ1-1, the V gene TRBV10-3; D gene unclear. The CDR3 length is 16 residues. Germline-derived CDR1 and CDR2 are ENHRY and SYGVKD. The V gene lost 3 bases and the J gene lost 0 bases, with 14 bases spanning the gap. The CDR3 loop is CAISDSIQIMNTEAFF. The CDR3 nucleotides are TGTGCCATCAGTGATTCGATACAGATTATGAACACTGAAGCTTTCTTT.

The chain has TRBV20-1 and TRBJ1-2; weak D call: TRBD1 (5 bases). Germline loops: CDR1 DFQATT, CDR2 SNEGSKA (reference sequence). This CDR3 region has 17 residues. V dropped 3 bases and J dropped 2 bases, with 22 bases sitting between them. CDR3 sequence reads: CSASIVGASRRNYGYTF. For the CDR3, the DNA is TGCAGTGCTAGTATTGTTGGGGCATCTAGACGGAACTATGGCTACACCTTC.

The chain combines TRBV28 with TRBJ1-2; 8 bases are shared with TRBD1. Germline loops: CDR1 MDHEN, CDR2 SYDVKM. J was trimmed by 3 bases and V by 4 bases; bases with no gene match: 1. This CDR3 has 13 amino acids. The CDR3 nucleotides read TGTGCCAGCAGTTCGGGACAGGACTATGGCTACACCTTC. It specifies CASSSGQDYGYTF.

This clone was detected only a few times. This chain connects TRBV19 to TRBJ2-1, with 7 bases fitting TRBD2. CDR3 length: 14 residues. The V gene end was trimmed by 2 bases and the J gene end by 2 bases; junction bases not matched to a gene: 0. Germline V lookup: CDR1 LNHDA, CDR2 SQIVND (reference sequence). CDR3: CASSILAAYNEQFF. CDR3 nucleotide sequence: TGTGCCAGTAGTATACTAGCGGCCTACAATGAGCAGTTCTTC.

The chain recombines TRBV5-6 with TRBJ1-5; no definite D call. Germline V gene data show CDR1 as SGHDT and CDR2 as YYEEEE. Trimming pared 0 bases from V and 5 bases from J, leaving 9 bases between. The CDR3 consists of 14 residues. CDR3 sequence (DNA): TGTGCCAGCAGCTTGGCTCCGATATATCAGCCCCAGCATTTT. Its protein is CASSLAPIYQPQHF.

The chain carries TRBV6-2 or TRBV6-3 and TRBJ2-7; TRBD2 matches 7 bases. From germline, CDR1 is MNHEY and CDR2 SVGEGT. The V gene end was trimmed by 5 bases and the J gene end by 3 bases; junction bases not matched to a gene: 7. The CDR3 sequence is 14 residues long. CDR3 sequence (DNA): TGTGCCAGCAGTCCAGAGCGGGGCTTCTACGAGCAGTACTTC. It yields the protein CASSPERGFYEQYF.

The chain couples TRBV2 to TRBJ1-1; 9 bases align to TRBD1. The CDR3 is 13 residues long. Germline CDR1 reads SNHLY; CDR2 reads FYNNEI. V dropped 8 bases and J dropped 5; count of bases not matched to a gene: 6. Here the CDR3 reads CASSAGQGTEAFF. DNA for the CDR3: TGTGCCAGCTCAGCGGGACAGGGTACTGAAGCTTTCTTT.

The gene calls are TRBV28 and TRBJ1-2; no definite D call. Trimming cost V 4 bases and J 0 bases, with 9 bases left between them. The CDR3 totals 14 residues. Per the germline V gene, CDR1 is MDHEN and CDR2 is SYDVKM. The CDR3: CASSSTSTNYGYTF. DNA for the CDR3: TGTGCCAGCAGTTCTACCTCCACTAACTATGGCTACACCTTC.

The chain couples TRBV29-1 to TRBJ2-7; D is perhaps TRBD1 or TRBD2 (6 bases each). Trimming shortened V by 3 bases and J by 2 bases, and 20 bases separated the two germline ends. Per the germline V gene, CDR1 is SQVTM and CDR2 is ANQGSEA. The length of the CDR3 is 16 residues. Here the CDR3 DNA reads TGCAGCGTTGACGGGGGACCCACAGGGACCGCCTACGAGCAGTACTTC. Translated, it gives CSVDGGPTGTAYEQYF.

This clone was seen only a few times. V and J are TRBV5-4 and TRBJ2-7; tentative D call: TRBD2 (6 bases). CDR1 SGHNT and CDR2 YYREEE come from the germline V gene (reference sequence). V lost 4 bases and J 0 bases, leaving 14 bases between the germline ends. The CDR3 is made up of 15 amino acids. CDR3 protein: CASSERDFSSYEQYF. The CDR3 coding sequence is TGTGCCAGCAGCGAACGGGACTTCAGCTCCTACGAGCAGTACTTC. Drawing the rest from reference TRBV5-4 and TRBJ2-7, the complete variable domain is ETGVTQSPTHLIKTRGQQVTLRCSSQSGHNTVSWYQQALGQGPQFIFQYYREEENGRGNFPPRFSGLQFPNYSSELNVNALELDDSALYLCASSERDFSSYEQYFGPGTRLTVT.

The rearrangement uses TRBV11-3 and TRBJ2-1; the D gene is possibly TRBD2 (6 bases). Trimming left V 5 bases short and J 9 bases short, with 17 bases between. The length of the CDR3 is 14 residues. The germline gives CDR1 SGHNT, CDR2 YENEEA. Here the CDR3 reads CASSGGPGGGEQFF. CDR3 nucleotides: TGTGCCAGCAGCGGAGGGCCCGGGGGTGGTGAGCAGTTCTTC.

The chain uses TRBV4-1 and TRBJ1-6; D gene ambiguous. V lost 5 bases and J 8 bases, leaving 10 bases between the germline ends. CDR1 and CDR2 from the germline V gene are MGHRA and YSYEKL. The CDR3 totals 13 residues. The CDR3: CASSGSRDSPLHF. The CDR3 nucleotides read TGCGCCAGCAGCGGAAGTCGGGATTCACCCCTCCACTTT.

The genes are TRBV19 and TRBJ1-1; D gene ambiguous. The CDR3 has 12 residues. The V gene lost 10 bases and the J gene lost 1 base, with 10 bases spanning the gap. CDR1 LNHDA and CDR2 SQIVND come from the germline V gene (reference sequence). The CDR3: CATRKGNTEAFF. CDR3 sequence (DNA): TGTGCCACCAGGAAGGGGAACACTGAAGCTTTCTTT.

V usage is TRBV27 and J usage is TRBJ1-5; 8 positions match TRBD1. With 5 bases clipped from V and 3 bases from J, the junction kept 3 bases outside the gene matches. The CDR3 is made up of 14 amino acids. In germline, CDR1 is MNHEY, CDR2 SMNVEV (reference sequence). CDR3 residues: CASSLGQVNQPQHF. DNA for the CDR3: TGTGCCAGCAGTCTGGGACAGGTCAATCAGCCCCAGCATTTT.